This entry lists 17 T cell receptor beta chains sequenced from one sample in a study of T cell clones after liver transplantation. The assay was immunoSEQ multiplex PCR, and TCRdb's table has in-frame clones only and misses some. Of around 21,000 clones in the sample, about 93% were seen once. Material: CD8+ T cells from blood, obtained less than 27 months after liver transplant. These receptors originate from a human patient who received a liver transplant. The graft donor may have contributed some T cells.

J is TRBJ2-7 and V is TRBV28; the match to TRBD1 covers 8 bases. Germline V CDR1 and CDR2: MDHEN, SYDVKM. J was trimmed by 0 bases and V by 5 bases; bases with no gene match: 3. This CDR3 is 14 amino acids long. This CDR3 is CASSGTGGSYEQYF. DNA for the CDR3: TGTGCCAGCAGTGGTACAGGGGGCTCCTACGAGCAGTACTTC.

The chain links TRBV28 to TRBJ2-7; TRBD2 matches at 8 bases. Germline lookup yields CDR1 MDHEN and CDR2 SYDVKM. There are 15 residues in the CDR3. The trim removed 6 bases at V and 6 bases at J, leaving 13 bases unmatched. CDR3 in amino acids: CASSSMREAAVEQYF. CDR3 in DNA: TGTGCCAGCAGCTCCATGCGGGAGGCGGCTGTCGAGCAGTACTTC.

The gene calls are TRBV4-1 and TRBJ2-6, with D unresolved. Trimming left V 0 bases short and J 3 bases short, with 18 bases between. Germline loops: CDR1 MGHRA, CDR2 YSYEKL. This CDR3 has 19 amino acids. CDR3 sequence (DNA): TGCGCCAGCAGCCAAGAACACGCCCGAATCCCCCTTGGGGCCAACGTCCTGACTTTC. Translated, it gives CASSQEHARIPLGANVLTF.

CDR3 nucleotides: TGCAGCGCCGGGGGCGACACGACCTACGAGCAGTACTTC. This gives the protein CSAGGDTTYEQYF. This chain joins TRBV29-1 and TRBJ2-7; D may match TRBD1 or TRBD2 (6 bases each). This CDR3 region has 13 residues. Per the germline V gene, CDR1 is SQVTM and CDR2 is ANQGSEA. V was pared by 7 bases and J by 2 bases, with 15 bases between.

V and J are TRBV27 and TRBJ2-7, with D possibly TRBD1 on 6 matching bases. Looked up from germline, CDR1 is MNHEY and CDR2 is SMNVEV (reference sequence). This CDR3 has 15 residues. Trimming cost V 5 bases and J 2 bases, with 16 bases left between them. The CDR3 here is CASSNTPTGTYEQYF. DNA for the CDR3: TGTGCCAGCAGTAATACCCCGACAGGAACCTACGAGCAGTACTTC.

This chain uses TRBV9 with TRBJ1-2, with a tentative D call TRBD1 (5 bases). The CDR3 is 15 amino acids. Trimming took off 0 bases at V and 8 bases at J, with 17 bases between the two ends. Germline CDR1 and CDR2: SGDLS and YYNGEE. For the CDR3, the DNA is TGTGCCAGCAGCGTAGGGTCCTCAGGGAGGAGCGGCTACACCTTC. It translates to CASSVGSSGRSGYTF.

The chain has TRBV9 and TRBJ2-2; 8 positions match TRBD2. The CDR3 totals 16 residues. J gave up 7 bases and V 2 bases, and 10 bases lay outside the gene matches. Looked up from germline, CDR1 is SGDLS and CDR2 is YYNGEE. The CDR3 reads CASSVRSGGVIGELFF. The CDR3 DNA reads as TGTGCCAGCAGCGTTAGGTCGGGAGGGGTCATCGGGGAGCTGTTTTTT.

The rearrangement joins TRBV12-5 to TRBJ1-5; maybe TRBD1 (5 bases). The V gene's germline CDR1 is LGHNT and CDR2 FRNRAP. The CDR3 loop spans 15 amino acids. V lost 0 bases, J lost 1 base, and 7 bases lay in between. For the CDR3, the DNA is TGTGCTAGTGGTTTGGTATGGGGGAGCAATCAGCCCCAGCATTTT. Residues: CASGLVWGSNQPQHF. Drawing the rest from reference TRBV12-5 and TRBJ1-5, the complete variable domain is DARVTQTPRHKVTEMGQEVTMRCQPILGHNTVFWYRQTMMQGLELLAYFRNRAPLDDSGMPKDRFSAEMPDATLATLKIQPSEPRDSAVYFCASGLVWGSNQPQHFGDGTRLSIL.

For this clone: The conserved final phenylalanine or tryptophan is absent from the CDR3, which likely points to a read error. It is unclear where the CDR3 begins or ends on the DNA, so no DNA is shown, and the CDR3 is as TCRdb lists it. This CDR3 is CASSDSLG. This chain uses TRBV2 with TRBJ2-3; no DNA check was done on the table's D call, TRBD2. The length of the CDR3 is 8 amino acids, counting both ends. Germline CDR1 is SNHLY and CDR2 is FYNNEI.

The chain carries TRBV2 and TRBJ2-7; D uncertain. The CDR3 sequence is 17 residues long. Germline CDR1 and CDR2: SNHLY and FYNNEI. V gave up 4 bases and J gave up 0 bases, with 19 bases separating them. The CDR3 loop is CASSGSVERESSYEQYF. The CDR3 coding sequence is TGTGCCAGCAGTGGGAGTGTCGAGCGTGAGAGCTCCTACGAGCAGTACTTC. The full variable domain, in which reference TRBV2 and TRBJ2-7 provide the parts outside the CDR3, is EPEVTQTPSHQVTQMGQEVILRCVPISNHLYFYWYRQILGQKVEFLVSFYNNEISEKSEIFDDQFSVERPDGSNFTLKIRSTKLEDSAMYFCASSGSVERESSYEQYFGPGTRLTVT.

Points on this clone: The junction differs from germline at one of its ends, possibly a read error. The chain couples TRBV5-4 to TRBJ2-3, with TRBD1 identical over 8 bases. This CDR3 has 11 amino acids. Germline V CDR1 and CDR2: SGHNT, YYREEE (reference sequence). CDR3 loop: CASSVGTGVFF. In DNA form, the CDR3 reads TGTGCCAGCAGCGTCGGGACAGGTGTCTTTTTT. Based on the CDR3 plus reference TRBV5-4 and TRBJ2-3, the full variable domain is ETGVTQSPTHLIKTRGQQVTLRCSSQSGHNTVSWYQQALGQGPQFIFQYYREEENGRGNFPPRFSGLQFPNYSSELNVNALELDDSALYLCASSVGTGVFFGPGTRLTVL.

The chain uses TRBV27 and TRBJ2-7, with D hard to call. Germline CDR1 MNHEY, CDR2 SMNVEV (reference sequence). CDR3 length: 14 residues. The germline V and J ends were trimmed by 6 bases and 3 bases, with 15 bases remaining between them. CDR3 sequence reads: CASSLRVKVYEQYF. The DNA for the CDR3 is TGTGCCAGCAGCCTCCGGGTGAAGGTCTACGAGCAGTACTTC.

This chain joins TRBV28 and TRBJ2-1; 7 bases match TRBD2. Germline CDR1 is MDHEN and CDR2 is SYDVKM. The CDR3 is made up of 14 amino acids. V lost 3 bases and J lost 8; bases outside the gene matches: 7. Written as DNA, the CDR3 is TGTGCCAGCAGTTTCGGACTAGAGGGGTATGAGCAGTTCTTC. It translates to CASSFGLEGYEQFF.

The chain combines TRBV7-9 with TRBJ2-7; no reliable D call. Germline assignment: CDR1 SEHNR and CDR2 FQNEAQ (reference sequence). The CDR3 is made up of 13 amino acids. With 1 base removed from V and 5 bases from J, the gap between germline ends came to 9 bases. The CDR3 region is CASSLVHSDEQYF. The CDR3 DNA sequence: TGTGCCAGCAGCTTAGTTCACAGCGACGAGCAGTACTTC.

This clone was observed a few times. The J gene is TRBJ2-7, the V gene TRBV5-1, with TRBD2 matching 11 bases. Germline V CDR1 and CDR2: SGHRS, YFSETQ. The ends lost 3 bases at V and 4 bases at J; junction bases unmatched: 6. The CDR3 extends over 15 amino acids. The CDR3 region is CASSSSGTSGYEQYF. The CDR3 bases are TGCGCCAGCAGCTCATCCGGGACTAGCGGATACGAGCAGTACTTC.

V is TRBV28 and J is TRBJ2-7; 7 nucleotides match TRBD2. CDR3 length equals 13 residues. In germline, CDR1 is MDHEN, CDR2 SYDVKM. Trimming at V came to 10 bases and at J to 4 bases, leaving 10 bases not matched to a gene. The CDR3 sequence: CAISGGSGYEQYF. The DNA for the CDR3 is TGTGCCATCTCGGGCGGGAGTGGGTACGAGCAGTACTTC.

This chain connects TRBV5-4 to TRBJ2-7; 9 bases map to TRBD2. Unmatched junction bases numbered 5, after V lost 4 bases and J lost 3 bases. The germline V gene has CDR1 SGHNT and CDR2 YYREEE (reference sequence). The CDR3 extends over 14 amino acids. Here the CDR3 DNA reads TGTGCCAGCAGCGTGTTAGCGGGAGACTACGAGCAGTACTTC. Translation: CASSVLAGDYEQYF.